Listed below are T cell receptor beta chains from one sample, sequenced in a study of OX40 agonist ivuxolimab in advanced cancers. The table came from immunoSEQ multiplex PCR; TCRdb's copy has only in-frame clones and leaves some out. The table includes roughly 40,000 clones, 88% detected once. Sequencing was performed on CD4+ or CD8+ T cells sorted from blood, taken in a trial of the OX40 agonist ivuxolimab. Receptors originate from an adult with an advanced solid tumor such as melanoma, head and neck, liver or kidney cancer. CDR3s include the opening cysteine and the closing phenylalanine or tryptophan. D genes are given only for firm matches. Clone size, where shown, is once, few, many, or a class for clones that have expanded.

j_gene	abundance	d_gene	len	v_gene	CDR3aa	CDR3nt
TRBJ2-1	NA	TRBD2	16	TRBV2	CASRPEGGTSGNEQFF	TGTGCCAGCAGACCTGAGGGAGGGACTAGCGGCAATGAGCAGTTCTTC
TRBJ2-1	NA	NA	14	TRBV9	CASSVYAPDNEQFF	TGTGCCAGCAGCGTATATGCGCCGGACAATGAGCAGTTCTTC
TRBJ1-5	NA	NA	15	TRBV4-1	CASSQDMWVGQPQHF	TGCGCCAGCAGCCAAGATATGTGGGTCGGTCAGCCCCAGCATTTT
TRBJ2-2	NA	NA	12	TRBV5-5	CASSTPTGELFF	TGTGCCAGCAGCACCCCCACCGGGGAGCTGTTTTTT
TRBJ2-7	NA	TRBD1	15	TRBV5-5	CASSPLGTGSYEQYF	TGTGCCAGCAGCCCTTTGGGGACAGGGTCCTACGAGCAGTACTTC
TRBJ2-7	NA	NA	14	TRBV4-3	CASSQDLRVEEQYF	TGCGCCAGCAGCCAAGATCTCAGGGTGGAAGAGCAGTACTTC
TRBJ2-6	NA	NA	15	TRBV21-1	CASSPRGAGANVLTF	TGTGCCAGCAGCCCCAGGGGAGCTGGGGCCAACGTCCTGACTTTC
TRBJ2-3	NA	NA	15	TRBV6-5	CASSYSDSRTDTRYF	TGTGCCAGCAGTTACTCGGACAGCCGCACAGATACGCGGTATTTT
TRBJ1-1	NA	NA	13	TRBV28	CASSLVGYTEAFF	TGTGCCAGCAGTTTGGTAGGGTACACTGAAGCTTTCTTT
TRBJ2-1	NA	TRBD1	13	TRBV6-5	CATRTGGGDEQFF	TGTGCCACCAGGACAGGGGGCGGCGATGAGCAGTTCTTC
TRBJ2-7	NA	NA	14	TRBV6-5	CASSYKGRSYEQYF	TGTGCCAGCAGTTATAAGGGCAGGTCCTACGAGCAGTACTTC
TRBJ2-1	once	NA	15	TRBV9	CASSVDGGPYNEQFF	TGTGCCAGCAGCGTAGACGGGGGGCCCTACAATGAGCAGTTCTTC
TRBJ2-3	NA	NA	16	TRBV6-4	CASSVGGARATDTQYF	TGTGCCAGCAGTGTGGGGGGGGCGCGTGCGACAGATACGCAGTATTTT
TRBJ1-2	NA	NA	13	TRBV5-4	CASSFGRDDGYTF	TGTGCCAGCAGCTTTGGCAGGGATGATGGCTACACCTTC
TRBJ1-2	NA	NA	15	TRBV4-3	CASSQDRTVLYGYTF	TGCGCCAGCAGCCAAGATCGCACAGTGCTCTATGGCTACACCTTC
TRBJ2-2	NA	TRBD2	18	TRBV7-8	CASSPGLADSANTGELFF	TGTGCCAGCAGCCCGGGACTAGCGGACAGCGCGAACACCGGGGAGCTGTTTTTT
TRBJ2-1	NA	NA	14	TRBV27	CASTPPHDYNEQFF	TGTGCCAGCACCCCCCCTCATGATTACAATGAGCAGTTCTTC
TRBJ1-3	NA	NA	14	TRBV11-2	CASSLGGVGNTIYF	TGTGCCAGCAGCTTAGGTGGAGTTGGAAACACCATATATTTT
TRBJ1-1	NA	TRBD1	18	TRBV4-3	CASSHPMGTGGSGTEAFF	TGCGCCAGCAGCCATCCTATGGGGACAGGGGGGTCAGGAACTGAAGCTTTCTTT
TRBJ2-3	NA	NA	15	TRBV11-3	CASSLVGGLRDTQYF	TGTGCCAGCAGCTTAGTTGGGGGGCTCAGAGATACGCAGTATTTT
TRBJ2-1	NA	NA	14	TRBV4-3	CASSQDVEAWEQFF	TGCGCCAGCAGCCAAGATGTGGAGGCATGGGAGCAGTTCTTC
TRBJ2-5	NA	TRBD1	14	TRBV9	CASSSGQVQETQYF	TGTGCCAGCAGCTCCGGACAGGTTCAAGAGACCCAGTACTTC
TRBJ1-2	NA	NA	15	TRBV14	CASSQDYRGGYGYTF	TGTGCCAGCAGCCAAGATTATCGGGGAGGCTATGGCTACACCTTC
TRBJ2-7	NA	NA	13	TRBV11-2	CASSLYGYYEQYF	TGTGCCAGCAGCTTATACGGATACTACGAGCAGTACTTC